The 2 T cell receptor beta chains in this list originate from one sample, sequenced in a study of blood T cell repertoires in COVID-19. Method: immunoSEQ multiplex PCR; TCRdb's copy keeps in-frame clones and lacks some. The data hold fewer than 400,000 clones, with about 87% observed a single time. Source material: peripheral blood. These receptors were collected from a human donor in a cohort sampled during active COVID-19.

The chain has TRBV28 and TRBJ2-2, with 11 bases matching TRBD1. V lost 5 bases, J lost 5 bases, and 4 bases stayed unmatched. The CDR3 contains 15 residues. Germline V gene lookup returns CDR1 MDHEN and CDR2 SYDVKM. The CDR3 DNA sequence: TGTGCCAGCAGTGCGGGGGACAGGGGGACCGGGGAGCTGTTTTTT. Protein product: CASSAGDRGTGELFF.

This clone occurred a few times. The genes are TRBV2 and TRBJ1-1; D call uncertain. V lost 5 bases, J lost 5 bases, and 18 bases lay in between. CDR1 and CDR2 from the germline V gene are SNHLY and FYNNEI. The length of the CDR3 is 15 residues. CDR3 amino acids: CASSPQWGEGTEAFF. The DNA for the CDR3 is TGTGCCAGCAGTCCACAATGGGGTGAGGGAACTGAAGCTTTCTTT.